The 6 T cell receptor beta chains presented below share a single source sample, sequenced in a study of shared clonotypes between healthy human individuals. Sequenced by immunoSEQ multiplex PCR; TCRdb stores in-frame clones only, minus some. Found here are some 1.4 million clones, roughly 96% of them singletons; the top ten hold 1% to 1.5%. The specimen was naive CD4+ T cells sorted from blood. The subset denotes: CD45RA+ positively selected. These receptor sequences come from a man between 25 and 39 years old in good health.

This chain connects TRBV7-8 to TRBJ1-1; D possibly corresponds to TRBD1 (5 bases). Germline CDR1 is SGHVS and CDR2 is FQNEAQ. V was pared by 3 bases and J by 7 bases, with 12 bases between. CDR3 length: 13 residues. The CDR3 spells CASSFGRRVEAFF. The CDR3 region has the DNA TGTGCCAGCAGCTTTGGGCGCAGGGTTGAAGCTTTCTTT. Supplemented by reference TRBV7-8 and TRBJ1-1, the full variable domain reads GAGVSQSPRYKVAKRGQDVALRCDPISGHVSLFWYQQALGQGPEFLTYFQNEAQLDKSGLPSDRFFAERPEGSVSTLKIQRTQQEDSAVYLCASSFGRRVEAFFGQGTRLTVV.

This chain uses TRBV10-1 with TRBJ2-5; possible D gene TRBD2, 7 bases. This CDR3 has 14 amino acids. The V end was cut by 8 bases, the J end by 4 bases, with 17 bases between. Looked up from germline, CDR1 is WNHNN and CDR2 is SYGVQD (reference sequence). The chain's CDR3 is CASSQGGRGETQYF. CDR3 sequence (DNA): TGCGCCAGCTCACAGGGCGGGAGAGGAGAGACCCAGTACTTC.

The rearrangement links TRBV30 to TRBJ2-1; 7 positions agree with TRBD2. J lost 4 bases, V lost 5 bases, and 8 bases had no gene match. The CDR3 loop spans 14 amino acids. CDR1 is GTSNPN, CDR2 SVGIG, per germline (reference sequence). CDR3 coding DNA: TGTGCCTGGGATCTAGCGGAGGGGTACAATGAGCAGTTCTTC. Its translation: CAWDLAEGYNEQFF.

The chain employs TRBV18 and TRBJ2-3; D unresolved. The CDR3 extends over 13 amino acids. V gave up 4 bases and J gave up 0 bases, with 5 bases separating them. Germline-derived CDR1 and CDR2 are KGHSH and LQKENI. CDR3 sequence (DNA): TGTGCCAGCTCACTTCATAGCACAGATACGCAGTATTTT. Its protein product is CASSLHSTDTQYF.

About this clone: Other DNA sequences in the sample encode the same CDR3. The rearrangement links TRBV28 to TRBJ1-2; the D is unclear. CDR1 is MDHEN, CDR2 SYDVKM, per germline. CDR3 length equals 11 residues. The germline V and J ends were trimmed by 3 bases and 8 bases, with 7 bases remaining between them. The CDR3 region has the DNA TGTGCCAGCAGTTTTTTGGGGGGCTACACCTTC. Encoded protein: CASSFLGGYTF.

The V call is TRBV5-1, the J call TRBJ2-3; possibly TRBD1 for D (6 bases). The CDR3 extends over 14 amino acids. Germline V gene lookup returns CDR1 SGHRS and CDR2 YFSETQ. V lost 4 bases to trimming and J lost 2 bases, with 11 bases between them. CDR3: CASSKGQITDTQYF. DNA of the CDR3: TGCGCCAGCAGCAAAGGACAGATCACAGATACGCAGTATTTT.